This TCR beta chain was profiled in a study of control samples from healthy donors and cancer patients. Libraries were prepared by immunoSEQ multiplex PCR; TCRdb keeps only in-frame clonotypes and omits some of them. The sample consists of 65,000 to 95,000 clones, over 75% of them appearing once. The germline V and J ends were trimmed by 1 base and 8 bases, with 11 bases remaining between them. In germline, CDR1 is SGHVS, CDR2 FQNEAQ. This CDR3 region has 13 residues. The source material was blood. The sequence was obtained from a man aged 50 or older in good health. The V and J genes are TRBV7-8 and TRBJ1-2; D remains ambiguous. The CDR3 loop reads CASSLEMGGGYTF. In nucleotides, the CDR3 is TGTGCCAGCAGCTTAGAGATGGGAGGGGGCTACACCTTC.